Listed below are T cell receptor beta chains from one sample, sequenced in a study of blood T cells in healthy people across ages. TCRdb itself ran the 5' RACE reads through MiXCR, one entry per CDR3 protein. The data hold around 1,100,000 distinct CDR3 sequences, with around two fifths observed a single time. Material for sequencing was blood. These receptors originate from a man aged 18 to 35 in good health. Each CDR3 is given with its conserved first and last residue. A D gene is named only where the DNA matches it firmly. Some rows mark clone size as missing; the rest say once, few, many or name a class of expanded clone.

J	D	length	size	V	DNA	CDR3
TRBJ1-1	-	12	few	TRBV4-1	TGCGCCAGCAGCCAAGGAAGCAAGGAAGCTTTCTTT	CASSQGSKEAFF
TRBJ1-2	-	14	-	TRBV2	TGTGCCAGCAGTGGATGGGGGCAGGGCTATGGCTACACCTTC	CASSGWGQGYGYTF
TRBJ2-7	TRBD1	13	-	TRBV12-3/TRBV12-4	TGTGCCAGCAGTCCGCAACTAGGGGGCGTTCAGTACTTC	CASSPQLGGVQYF
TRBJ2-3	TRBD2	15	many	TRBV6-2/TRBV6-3	TGTGCCAGCAGATCCGGGACTACTCAAAGAGATACGCAGTATTTT	CASRSGTTQRDTQYF
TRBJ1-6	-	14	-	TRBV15	TGTGCCACCAGCACAGACAGTTATAATTCACCCCTCCACTTT	CATSTDSYNSPLHF
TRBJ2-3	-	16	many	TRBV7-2	TGTGCCAGCGCCTTCTGGGGTGGAGGTCTGACAGATACGCAGTATTTT	CASAFWGGGLTDTQYF
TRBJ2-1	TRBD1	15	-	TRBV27	TGTGCCAGCAGTTTAGAGGGGGCCGCCTACAATGAGCAGTTCTTC	CASSLEGAAYNEQFF
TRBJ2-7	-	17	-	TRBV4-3	TGCGCCAGCAGCCAAGATCACGGGGCGAGCTCCTACAATGAGCAGTACTTC	CASSQDHGASSYNEQYF
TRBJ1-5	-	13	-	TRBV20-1	TGCAGTGCTAGGAACGGGGTCGATCAGCCCCAGCATTTT	CSARNGVDQPQHF
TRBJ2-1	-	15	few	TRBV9	TGTGCCAGCAGCGTAGAGGGGGGGCCTTGGGATGAGCAGTTCTTC	CASSVEGGPWDEQFF
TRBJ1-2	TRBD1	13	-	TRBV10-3	TGTGCCATCACCCCTACAGGGGGCGGTGGCTACACCTTC	CAITPTGGGGYTF
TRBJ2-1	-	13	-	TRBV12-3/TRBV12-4	TGTGCCAGCAGTTTAGGTAGCAGGGAGACCCAGTTCTTC	CASSLGSRETQFF
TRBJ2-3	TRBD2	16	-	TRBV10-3	TGTGCCATCAGTGAGCGGACTAGCGGGGTCTCAGATACGCAGTATTTT	CAISERTSGVSDTQYF
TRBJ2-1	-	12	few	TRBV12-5	TGTGCTAGTGGTTTGACCGGCGATGAGCAGTTCTTC	CASGLTGDEQFF
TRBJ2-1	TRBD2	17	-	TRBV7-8	TGTGCCAGCAGCTTAGCGCCCAGCGGGGGTGGTTACAATGAGCAGTTCTTC	CASSLAPSGGGYNEQFF
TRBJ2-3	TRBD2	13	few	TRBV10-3	TGTGCCATAGGACGGGGGGGTGCAGATACGCAGTATTTT	CAIGRGGADTQYF
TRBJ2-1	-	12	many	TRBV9	TGTGCCAGCAGTGCGTCGCTCAATGAGCAGTTCTTC	CASSASLNEQFF
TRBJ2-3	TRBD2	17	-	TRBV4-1	TGCGCCAGCAGCTCAGCCGGGACTAGCGGGGGCACAGATACGCAGTATTTT	CASSSAGTSGGTDTQYF
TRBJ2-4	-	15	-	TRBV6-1	TGTGCCAGCACCACGGGACACCAGAACAATCACATTCAGTACTTC	CASTTGHQNNHIQYF
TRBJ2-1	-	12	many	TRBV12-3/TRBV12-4	TGTGCCAGCAGACTGGACATCGATGAGCAGTTCTTC	CASRLDIDEQFF
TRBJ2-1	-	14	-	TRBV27	TGTGCCAGCAGTTCAGACCCCGGCGGGAATGAGCAGTTCTTC	CASSSDPGGNEQFF
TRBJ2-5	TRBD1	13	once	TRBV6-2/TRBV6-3	TGTGCCAGCAGTTTCAGGACAGGAGAGACCCAGTACTTC	CASSFRTGETQYF